The 21 T cell receptor beta chains below come from one sample, sequenced in a study of shared clonotypes between healthy human individuals (dated by TCRdb to between 2020 and 2021). Library generation was performed with the immunoSEQ multiplex PCR assay. The table comes from immuneACCESS by way of TCRdb, which keeps in-frame sequences with V and J called. Part of the clones is missing from these tables; in studies checked, under half for an unresolved V gene and the rest for unknown reasons. The sample table shows fewer than 2.5 million clones, and approximately 94% are seen once. About 0.34% of the sample is in the top ten clones. The sequenced material came from naive CD4+ T cells from PBMCs. The sample's cell subset or site, from its label and the paper: CD45RA+ positively selected. These receptors originate from a man between 18 and 29 years old in good health. Some clones in this sample may be carry-over from other donors' samples.

The chain is built from TRBV18 and TRBJ2-1; D unclear. The CDR3 has 13 amino acids. Trimming shortened V by 6 bases and J by 5 bases, and 11 bases separated the two germline ends. Germline V gene data show CDR1 as KGHSH and CDR2 as LQKENI. CDR3 DNA sequence: TGTGCCAGCTCGAGAAGCCAGGACAATGAGCAGTTCTTC. Amino acid sequence: CASSRSQDNEQFF. Complete variable domain (other parts from reference TRBV18 and TRBJ2-1): NAGVMQNPRHLVRRRGQEARLRCSPMKGHSHVYWYRQLPEEGLKFMVYLQKENIIDESGMPKERFSAEFPKEGPSILRIQQVVRGDSAAYFCASSRSQDNEQFFGPGTRLTVL.

A few counts support this clone. V and J are TRBV4-2 and TRBJ1-1; D is unclear. Between the trimmed V and J ends, which lost 3 bases and 5 bases, there was a span of 16 bases. This CDR3 comprises 15 residues. Germline lookup yields CDR1 LGHNA and CDR2 YNFKEQ. The chain's CDR3 is CASSQARQVRTEAFF. CDR3 nucleotide sequence: TGTGCCAGCAGCCAGGCCCGGCAGGTGAGGACTGAAGCTTTCTTT.

The chain uses TRBV9 and TRBJ1-2; 7 bases match TRBD1. Per the germline V gene, CDR1 is SGDLS and CDR2 is YYNGEE. This CDR3 contains 16 residues. V shed 0 bases, J shed 4 bases, and the junction held 9 bases outside the gene matches. CDR3 sequence: CASSVGGWQGGYGYTF. CDR3 nucleotides: TGTGCCAGCAGCGTAGGAGGTTGGCAGGGGGGCTATGGCTACACCTTC. The full variable domain, its missing parts supplied by reference TRBV9 and TRBJ1-2, is DSGVTQTPKHLITATGQRVTLRCSPRSGDLSVYWYQQSLDQGLQFLIQYYNGEERAKGNILERFSAQQFPDLHSELNLSSLELGDSALYFCASSVGGWQGGYGYTFGSGTRLTVV.

The chain links TRBV7-2 to TRBJ2-5; D not certain. Germline V lookup: CDR1 SGHTA, CDR2 FQGNSA. The V gene lost 5 bases and the J gene lost 3 bases, with 13 bases spanning the gap. The CDR3 runs 14 residues. Here the CDR3 reads CASSPSSAEETQYF. The DNA of the CDR3 is TGTGCCAGCAGCCCCTCCAGCGCGGAAGAGACCCAGTACTTC.

This rearrangement joins TRBV2 to TRBJ1-4; 7 nucleotides line up with TRBD1. Germline V lookup: CDR1 SNHLY, CDR2 FYNNEI. The CDR3 extends over 15 amino acids. Trimming at V came to 5 bases and at J to 7 bases, leaving 10 bases not matched to a gene. The CDR3 loop reads CASSPSGTEREKLFF. CDR3 bases: TGTGCCAGCAGTCCATCCGGGACAGAACGTGAAAAACTGTTTTTT.

This clone appeared a single time. The V gene is TRBV19, the J gene TRBJ2-2; D uncertain. Germline-derived CDR1 and CDR2 are LNHDA and SQIVND (reference sequence). Trimming removed 7 bases from V and 2 bases from J, with 5 bases in between. The CDR3 loop spans 12 amino acids. In DNA form, the CDR3 reads TGTGCCAGTAATCCTAACACCGGGGAGCTGTTTTTT. Translating gives CASNPNTGELFF.

CDR3 nucleotide sequence: TGTGCCAGCAGTCCGGGGACAGGCCCCTGGGAGACCCAGTACTTC. Protein sequence: CASSPGTGPWETQYF. The chain is built from TRBV27 and TRBJ2-5; 8 bases are shared with TRBD1. The V gene end was trimmed by 5 bases and the J gene end by 5 bases; junction bases not matched to a gene: 10. The CDR3 has 15 residues. Germline V CDR1 and CDR2: MNHEY, SMNVEV (reference sequence).

The chain carries TRBV11-1 and TRBJ2-5; TRBD1 aligns across 9 bases. The junction had 7 bases not matched to a gene; V was cut back by 1 base and J by 4 bases. CDR1 SGHAT and CDR2 FQDESV come from the germline V gene (reference sequence). The CDR3 has 16 residues. The CDR3 reads CASSLVSGQGRETQYF. The CDR3 DNA reads as TGTGCCAGCAGCTTAGTTTCGGGACAGGGTAGAGAGACCCAGTACTTC.

The chain is built from TRBV5-1 and TRBJ1-1; possibly TRBD1 for D (6 bases). CDR1 and CDR2 from the germline V gene are SGHRS and YFSETQ. This CDR3 is 13 amino acids long. Trimming left V 6 bases short and J 5 bases short, with 14 bases between. CDR3 nucleotide sequence: TGCGCCAGCAAGCCCACAGGGAGGACTGAAGCTTTCTTT. This translates into CASKPTGRTEAFF.

The V gene is TRBV7-9, the J gene TRBJ2-2; D is perhaps TRBD1 or TRBD2 (6 bases each). Germline V CDR1 and CDR2: SEHNR, FQNEAQ (reference sequence). V lost 5 bases and J 5 bases, leaving 15 bases between the germline ends. This CDR3 spans 15 amino acids. CDR3 region: CASSGLPTGTGELFF. The CDR3 DNA is TGTGCCAGCAGCGGACTACCGACAGGAACCGGGGAGCTGTTTTTT.

The chain links TRBV7-3 to TRBJ2-1; TRBD2 agrees at 11 bases. Germline CDR1 and CDR2: SGHTA and FQGTGA. Trimming removed 1 base from V and 4 bases from J; junction bases left unmatched: 3. The CDR3 length is 16 residues. The CDR3: CASSLRPSGGYNEQFF. The CDR3 bases are TGTGCCAGCAGCTTAAGGCCTAGCGGGGGGTACAATGAGCAGTTCTTC.

J is TRBJ1-6 and V is TRBV5-4, with D unclear. In germline, CDR1 is SGHNT, CDR2 YYREEE (reference sequence). Trimming took 4 bases from V and 9 from J, leaving 14 bases between them. The CDR3 sequence is 14 residues long. The DNA of the CDR3 is TGTGCCAGCAGCCCATCGGCAGGCGGTTCACCCCTCCACTTT. Its translation is CASSPSAGGSPLHF.

V is TRBV29-1 and J is TRBJ2-1, with TRBD2 identical over 7 bases. V shed 7 bases, J shed 10 bases, and the junction held 10 bases outside the gene matches. Germline-derived CDR1 and CDR2 are SQVTM and ANQGSEA. The CDR3 loop spans 12 amino acids. CDR3 bases: TGCAGCGCCAGCGGGGCTCGCGGAGAGCAGTTCTTC. Its translation: CSASGARGEQFF.

The rearrangement uses TRBV7-3 and TRBJ1-1; 7 bases match TRBD1. Germline CDR1 SGHTA, CDR2 FQGTGA. The CDR3 loop spans 15 amino acids. V shed 5 bases and J 4 bases; nucleotides not matched to a gene: 10. This chain's CDR3 is CASSPGTRGSTEAFF. The DNA of the CDR3 is TGTGCCAGCAGCCCCGGTACCAGGGGGAGCACTGAAGCTTTCTTT.

The chain couples TRBV4-1 to TRBJ1-1; a possible D gene is TRBD1 (6 bases). The CDR3 sequence is 14 residues long. The V and J ends lost 3 bases and 0 bases respectively, with 8 bases between them. Germline V lookup: CDR1 MGHRA, CDR2 YSYEKL. For the CDR3, the DNA is TGCGCCAGCAGCCATGGGGGGCTGAACACTGAAGCTTTCTTT. Encoded protein: CASSHGGLNTEAFF.

The rearrangement links TRBV7-9 to TRBJ2-7, with D perhaps TRBD1 (5 bases). The germline CDR1 and CDR2 sequences are SEHNR and FQNEAQ (reference sequence). Deletions cut 1 base from V and 3 bases from J, with 10 bases between. This CDR3 region has 14 residues. This chain's CDR3 is CASSLDGAYYEQYF. In DNA, the CDR3 is TGTGCCAGCAGCTTAGATGGGGCCTACTACGAGCAGTACTTC. The variable domain in full, completed from reference TRBV7-9 and TRBJ2-7, reads DTGVSQNPRHKITKRGQNVTFRCDPISEHNRLYWYRQTLGQGPEFLTYFQNEAQLEKSRLLSDRFSAERPKGSFSTLEIQRTEQGDSAMYLCASSLDGAYYEQYFGPGTRLTVT.

This rearrangement joins TRBV7-3 to TRBJ2-1; TRBD2 agrees at 11 bases. CDR1 SGHTA and CDR2 FQGTGA come from the germline V gene. V lost 5 bases to trimming and J lost 5 bases; unmatched junction nucleotides: 8. This CDR3 contains 16 residues. CDR3 nucleotide sequence: TGTGCCAGCAGCACCCAGGGGACTAGCGGCGACAATGAGCAGTTCTTC. Translation: CASSTQGTSGDNEQFF.

The V and J genes are TRBV5-6 and TRBJ2-5; D gene uncertain. V was shortened by 1 base and J by 5 bases, with 12 bases between the two germline ends. Germline V lookup: CDR1 SGHDT, CDR2 YYEEEE. The CDR3 length is 14 residues. The CDR3 DNA sequence: TGTGCCAGCAGCTTGTTTGCGGTAGGGGAGACCCAGTACTTC. It is translated as CASSLFAVGETQYF.

The chain carries TRBV2 and TRBJ2-1; D call uncertain. The ends were cut back, 2 bases at V and 0 bases at J, with 8 bases in the middle. The CDR3 consists of 15 residues. In germline, CDR1 is SNHLY, CDR2 FYNNEI. The CDR3 region is CASSERAPSYNEQFF. The CDR3 DNA sequence: TGTGCCAGCAGTGAAAGGGCACCCTCCTACAATGAGCAGTTCTTC.

This chain connects TRBV28 to TRBJ1-2, with D unclear. The CDR3 extends over 15 amino acids. CDR1 and CDR2 from the germline V gene are MDHEN and SYDVKM. Trimming stripped 2 bases from V and 7 bases from J, with 17 bases between. CDR3 residues: CASSLGGGSTVGYTF. Written as DNA, the CDR3 is TGTGCCAGCAGTTTAGGTGGAGGGAGTACCGTTGGCTACACCTTC.

The chain is built from TRBV7-8 and TRBJ2-7; 7 bases map to TRBD2. This CDR3 is built from 15 residues. The ends lost 5 bases at V and 2 bases at J; junction bases unmatched: 9. CDR1 and CDR2 (germline): SGHVS, FQNEAQ. CDR3 DNA: TGTGCCAGCAGCGCCTACCTAGCGGTTACCTACGAGCAGTACTTC. Translated, it gives CASSAYLAVTYEQYF.